This TCR beta chain was captured in a study of blood T cell repertoires in COVID-19. Unmatched junction bases numbered 8, after V lost 6 bases and J lost 3 bases. CDR1 is ENHRY and CDR2 is SYGVKD in the germline V gene. The CDR3 totals 16 residues. Produced via immunoSEQ multiplex PCR; TCRdb's table is partial and in-frame only. The sample has 25,000 to 30,000 clones; 70% to 90% are singletons. V is TRBV10-3 and J is TRBJ2-2; TRBD1 agrees at 9 bases. Source material: peripheral blood. The clonotype originates from a human donor in a cohort sampled during active COVID-19. CDR3 nucleotides: TGTGCCATCAGCCTCGGGAGGACAGGGGACACCGGGGAGCTGTTTTTT. Protein: CAISLGRTGDTGELFF.